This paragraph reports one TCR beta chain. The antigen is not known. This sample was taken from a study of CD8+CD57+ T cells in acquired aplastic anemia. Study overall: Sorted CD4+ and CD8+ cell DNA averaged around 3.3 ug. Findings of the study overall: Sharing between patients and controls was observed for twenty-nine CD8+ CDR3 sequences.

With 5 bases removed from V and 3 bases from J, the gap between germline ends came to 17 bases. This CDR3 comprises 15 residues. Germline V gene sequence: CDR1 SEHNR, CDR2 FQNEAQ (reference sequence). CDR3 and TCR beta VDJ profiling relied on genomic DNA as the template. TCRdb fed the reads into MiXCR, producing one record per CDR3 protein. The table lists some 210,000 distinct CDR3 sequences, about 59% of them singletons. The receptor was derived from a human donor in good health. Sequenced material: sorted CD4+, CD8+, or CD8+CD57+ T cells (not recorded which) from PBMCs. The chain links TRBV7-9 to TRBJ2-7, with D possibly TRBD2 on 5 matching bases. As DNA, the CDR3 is TGTGCCAGCAGCCAACTCACTAGTGTTGACTACGAGCAGTACTTC. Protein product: CASSQLTSVDYEQYF.